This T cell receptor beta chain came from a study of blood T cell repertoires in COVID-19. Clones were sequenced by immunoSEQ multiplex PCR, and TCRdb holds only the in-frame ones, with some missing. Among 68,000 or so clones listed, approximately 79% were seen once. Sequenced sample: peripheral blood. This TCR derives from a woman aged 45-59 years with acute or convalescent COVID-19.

CDR3 in DNA: TGTGCCAGCAGCGGCGGATTTAGCGGGCCGCAAGAGACCCAGTACTTC. It is translated as CASSGGFSGPQETQYF. The chain employs TRBV5-4 and TRBJ2-5, with 7 bases lining up with TRBD2. The junction had 11 bases not matched to a gene; V was cut back by 4 bases and J by 2 bases. This CDR3 spans 16 amino acids. CDR1 SGHNT and CDR2 YYREEE come from the germline V gene (reference sequence).